The rows below give T cell receptor beta chains drawn from one sample of a study of T cells in Graves' hyperthyroidism and ophthalmopathy. One entry per CDR3 protein, called by TCRdb with MiXCR from the multiplex PCR reads. The sample gives under 300,000 distinct CDR3 sequences, roughly 15% of which show up once; under 35% is in the top ten. Sequenced material: blood. The receptors shown here come from a woman between 50 and 59 years old with Graves' hyperthyroidism that later progressed to Graves' ophthalmopathy. Each CDR3 is given with its conserved first and last residue. A D gene is named only where the DNA matches it firmly. Only part of the rows carry a size: once, few, many, or a class if the clone is expanded.

V gene: TRBV30; J gene: TRBJ2-1; clone size: many; D gene: TRBD2; CDR3 protein: CAWSVRGTTYNEQFF; CDR3 DNA: TGTGCCTGGAGTGTACGCGGGACTACCTACAATGAGCAGTTCTTC
V gene: TRBV15; J gene: TRBJ2-7; clone size: many; D gene: TRBD1; CDR3 protein: CATSAGTGVDYYEQYF; CDR3 DNA: TGTGCCACCAGTGCTGGGACAGGGGTAGACTACTACGAGCAGTACTTC
V gene: TRBV4-2; J gene: TRBJ1-2; clone size: many; D gene: -; CDR3 protein: CASSQETVLYGYTF; CDR3 DNA: TGTGCCAGCAGCCAGGAGACAGTCCTCTATGGCTACACCTTC
V gene: TRBV6-1; J gene: TRBJ2-7; clone size: -; D gene: -; CDR3 protein: CASSDPWGAYEQYF; CDR3 DNA: TGTGCCAGCAGTGACCCCTGGGGAGCCTACGAGCAGTACTTC
V gene: TRBV5-5; J gene: TRBJ2-2; clone size: few; D gene: TRBD1; CDR3 protein: CASSPGQGAMTGELFF; CDR3 DNA: TGTGCCAGCAGCCCCGGACAGGGGGCAATGACCGGGGAGCTGTTTTTT
V gene: TRBV9; J gene: TRBJ2-3; clone size: few; D gene: TRBD1; CDR3 protein: CASSVGTGVFTDTQYF; CDR3 DNA: TGTGCCAGCAGCGTAGGAACAGGGGTTTTTACAGATACGCAGTATTTT
V gene: TRBV10-3; J gene: TRBJ2-7; clone size: few; D gene: -; CDR3 protein: CAISEGAYEQYF; CDR3 DNA: TGTGCCATCAGTGAAGGGGCCTACGAGCAGTACTTC
V gene: TRBV6-1; J gene: TRBJ1-3; clone size: -; D gene: TRBD1; CDR3 protein: CASSDYRGTGNTIYF; CDR3 DNA: TGTGCCAGCAGTGACTACAGGGGAACTGGAAACACCATATATTTT
V gene: TRBV5-6; J gene: TRBJ1-1; clone size: many; D gene: -; CDR3 protein: CASSRDFGVEAFF; CDR3 DNA: TGTGCCAGCAGCAGGGATTTTGGGGTTGAAGCTTTCTTT
V gene: TRBV28; J gene: TRBJ2-7; clone size: many; D gene: -; CDR3 protein: CASSGGRADLYDGQYF; CDR3 DNA: TGTGCCAGCAGTGGGGGTCGGGCAGACCTTTACGATGGGCAGTACTTC
V gene: TRBV5-4; J gene: TRBJ2-1; clone size: -; D gene: -; CDR3 protein: CASSLLLGDNEQFF; CDR3 DNA: TGTGCCAGCAGCTTGCTCTTGGGGGATAATGAGCAGTTCTTC
V gene: TRBV29-1; J gene: TRBJ1-1; clone size: many; D gene: TRBD1; CDR3 protein: CSGAGQGDTEAFF; CDR3 DNA: TGCAGCGGAGCCGGACAGGGGGACACTGAAGCTTTCTTT
V gene: TRBV24-1; J gene: TRBJ2-3; clone size: many; D gene: -; CDR3 protein: CATSDFTRGPDTQYF; CDR3 DNA: TGTGCCACCAGTGATTTCACCAGGGGCCCAGATACGCAGTATTTT
V gene: TRBV15; J gene: TRBJ2-7; clone size: -; D gene: -; CDR3 protein: CATSRDFFPWGPDYEQYF; CDR3 DNA: TGTGCCACCAGCAGAGATTTTTTCCCCTGGGGCCCCGACTACGAGCAGTACTTC
V gene: TRBV5-1; J gene: TRBJ2-2; clone size: many; D gene: TRBD2; CDR3 protein: CASSLETSGRAGTGELFF; CDR3 DNA: TGCGCCAGCAGCTTGGAGACTAGCGGGAGAGCTGGTACCGGGGAGCTGTTTTTT
V gene: TRBV3-1; J gene: TRBJ2-1; clone size: -; D gene: -; CDR3 protein: CASGRGSTEQFF; CDR3 DNA: TGTGCCAGCGGTAGGGGGAGCACTGAGCAGTTCTTC
V gene: TRBV5-6; J gene: TRBJ1-2; clone size: -; D gene: TRBD1; CDR3 protein: CATSTGSYGYTF; CDR3 DNA: TGTGCAACTTCGACAGGGAGCTATGGCTACACCTTC
V gene: TRBV5-5; J gene: TRBJ2-7; clone size: many; D gene: TRBD1; CDR3 protein: CASSFPGQGVYEQYF; CDR3 DNA: TGTGCCAGCAGCTTTCCGGGACAGGGAGTCTACGAGCAGTACTTC
V gene: TRBV20-1; J gene: TRBJ2-7; clone size: many; D gene: TRBD2; CDR3 protein: CSARDRTSAGGEYF; CDR3 DNA: TGCAGTGCTAGAGATCGGACTAGCGCCGGTGGAGAGTACTTC
V gene: TRBV19; J gene: TRBJ2-5; clone size: many; D gene: -; CDR3 protein: CASSIRGRASETQYF; CDR3 DNA: TGTGCCAGTAGTATTAGGGGGAGGGCCTCAGAGACCCAGTACTTC
V gene: TRBV5-1; J gene: TRBJ1-6; clone size: many; D gene: TRBD1; CDR3 protein: CASSRTGGRGSPLHF; CDR3 DNA: TGCGCCAGCAGCCGGACAGGGGGTAGGGGATCACCCCTCCACTTT
V gene: TRBV28; J gene: TRBJ2-2; clone size: many; D gene: -; CDR3 protein: CASSEGTARTGELFF; CDR3 DNA: TGTGCCAGCAGTGAGGGGACCGCGAGAACCGGGGAGCTGTTTTTT
V gene: TRBV28; J gene: TRBJ1-5; clone size: many; D gene: -; CDR3 protein: CASSEDNAGQPQHF; CDR3 DNA: TGTGCCAGCAGTGAGGACAACGCAGGTCAGCCCCAGCATTTT
V gene: TRBV4-1; J gene: TRBJ2-2; clone size: -; D gene: -; CDR3 protein: CASSQEVWGAGTGELFF; CDR3 DNA: TGCGCCAGCAGCCAAGAAGTGTGGGGGGCGGGCACCGGGGAGCTGTTTTTT
V gene: TRBV20-1; J gene: TRBJ2-1; clone size: -; D gene: TRBD2; CDR3 protein: CSARASGRDHNEQFF; CDR3 DNA: TGCAGTGCTAGGGCTAGCGGGAGGGACCACAATGAGCAGTTCTTC
V gene: TRBV24-1; J gene: TRBJ2-2; clone size: many; D gene: TRBD2; CDR3 protein: CATSVASGHGELFF; CDR3 DNA: TGTGCCACCAGTGTAGCTAGCGGTCACGGGGAGCTGTTTTTT
V gene: TRBV12-3/TRBV12-4; J gene: TRBJ2-1; clone size: many; D gene: -; CDR3 protein: CASSRMAYNEQFF; CDR3 DNA: TGTGCCAGCAGTAGAATGGCTTACAATGAGCAGTTCTTC
V gene: TRBV7-8; J gene: TRBJ2-7; clone size: few; D gene: -; CDR3 protein: CASSLADGIYINYEQYF; CDR3 DNA: TGTGCCAGCAGCTTAGCGGATGGGATCTATATAAATTACGAGCAGTACTTC